This is a list of T cell receptor beta chains from one sample in a study of T cell changes during pregnancy in multiple sclerosis. TCRdb's table, derived via immunoSEQ multiplex PCR, lists solely in-frame clones and lacks some. The sample has approximately 88,000 clones, roughly 96% seen once; the top ten hold under 1.2%. This sample comprised peripheral blood, obtained in the second trimester of pregnancy. Receptors were obtained from a female donor with multiple sclerosis, enrolled in a pregnancy study. Each CDR3 is given with its conserved first and last residue. The D gene is left open where the match is weak. Some rows have no size entry. The others give once, few or many, or a class for an expanded clone.

V: TRBV11-2
J: TRBJ1-1
size: -
D: -
CDR3: CASSFGGRTEAFF
DNA: TGTGCCAGCAGCTTCGGGGGACGGACTGAAGCTTTCTTT

V: TRBV5-1
J: TRBJ2-7
size: -
D: -
CDR3: CASSLGPGSIAYEQYF
DNA: TGCGCCAGCAGCTTGGGGCCAGGTTCTATCGCCTACGAGCAGTACTTC

V: TRBV7-9
J: TRBJ1-2
size: -
D: -
CDR3: CASSPQGDYGYTF
DNA: TGTGCCAGCAGCCCGCAAGGGGACTATGGCTACACCTTC

V: TRBV14
J: TRBJ1-2
size: -
D: -
CDR3: CASSQSHRVPEGYGYTF
DNA: TGTGCCAGCAGTCAAAGCCACAGGGTCCCAGAGGGCTATGGCTACACCTTC

V: TRBV5-6
J: TRBJ2-4
size: -
D: TRBD1
CDR3: CASSFLRGRSDIQYF
DNA: TGTGCCAGCAGCTTTCTGAGGGGGCGATCGGACATTCAGTACTTC

V: TRBV7-2
J: TRBJ2-7
size: -
D: -
CDR3: CASSVTSYEQYF
DNA: TGTGCCAGCAGCGTAACATCTTACGAGCAGTACTTC

V: TRBV9
J: TRBJ2-1
size: -
D: TRBD2
CDR3: CASSVGAGGYYEQFF
DNA: TGTGCCAGCAGCGTAGGAGCGGGAGGGTACTATGAGCAGTTCTTC

V: TRBV19
J: TRBJ2-3
size: -
D: TRBD2
CDR3: CASSLLAGDTQYF
DNA: TGTGCCAGTAGTTTGTTAGCGGGAGATACGCAGTATTTT

V: TRBV7-2
J: TRBJ1-2
size: -
D: -
CDR3: CASSLEVEGTYYGYTF
DNA: TGTGCCAGCAGCTTAGAGGTGGAGGGAACCTACTATGGCTACACCTTC

V: TRBV5-1
J: TRBJ2-3
size: -
D: -
CDR3: CASSLYGRGDTQYF
DNA: TGCGCCAGCAGCTTGTATGGGAGAGGAGATACGCAGTATTTT

V: TRBV10-3
J: TRBJ2-7
size: -
D: -
CDR3: CAISDTGEQYF
DNA: TGTGCCATCAGTGATACAGGCGAGCAGTACTTC

V: TRBV5-6
J: TRBJ2-1
size: -
D: -
CDR3: CASSLDSSRSYNEQFF
DNA: TGTGCCAGCAGCTTGGATTCCTCCCGCTCCTACAATGAGCAGTTCTTC

V: TRBV6-5
J: TRBJ2-7
size: -
D: TRBD1
CDR3: CASSSWDSSYEQYF
DNA: TGTGCCAGCTCGAGTTGGGACAGCTCCTACGAGCAGTACTTC

V: TRBV19
J: TRBJ1-2
size: -
D: TRBD1
CDR3: CASSGTGTGEYYYGYTF
DNA: TGTGCCAGTAGTGGGACCGGGACAGGGGAATATTACTATGGCTACACCTTC

V: TRBV2
J: TRBJ2-5
size: -
D: -
CDR3: CASSVKTGTQYF
DNA: TGTGCCAGCAGTGTCAAGACGGGTACCCAGTACTTC

V: TRBV2
J: TRBJ2-1
size: -
D: -
CDR3: CASRSNNEQFF
DNA: TGTGCCAGCAGATCTAACAATGAGCAGTTCTTC

V: TRBV7-9
J: TRBJ2-7
size: -
D: -
CDR3: CASSPAGTATYEQYF
DNA: TGTGCCAGCAGCCCTGCCGGGACTGCTACCTACGAGCAGTACTTC

V: TRBV5-1
J: TRBJ1-1
size: -
D: -
CDR3: CASSPGAGATEAFF
DNA: TGCGCCAGCAGCCCGGGCGCGGGGGCGACTGAAGCTTTCTTT

V: TRBV5-4
J: TRBJ2-7
size: -
D: TRBD1
CDR3: CASSEGQIYEQYF
DNA: TGTGCCAGCAGCGAGGGACAGATCTACGAGCAGTACTTC

V: TRBV7-9
J: TRBJ2-5
size: -
D: -
CDR3: CASSSRDQETQYF
DNA: TGTGCCAGCAGCTCCAGGGACCAAGAGACCCAGTACTTC

V: TRBV5-1
J: TRBJ1-2
size: -
D: TRBD1
CDR3: CASSLAGQGFGGYTF
DNA: TGCGCCAGCAGCTTGGCGGGACAGGGATTTGGGGGCTACACCTTC

V: TRBV5-4
J: TRBJ2-2
size: -
D: -
CDR3: CASSSLQGGNTGELFF
DNA: TGTGCCAGCAGCTCGCTTCAGGGGGGGAACACCGGGGAGCTGTTTTTT

V: TRBV6-1
J: TRBJ2-1
size: -
D: -
CDR3: CASSEEIFGKPEEQFF
DNA: TGTGCCAGCAGTGAAGAAATCTTCGGTAAACCCGAAGAGCAGTTCTTC

V: TRBV6-5
J: TRBJ1-3
size: -
D: TRBD1
CDR3: CASSGGGTGNTIYF
DNA: TGTGCCAGCTCCGGAGGGGGCACTGGAAACACCATATATTTT

V: TRBV27
J: TRBJ2-1
size: once
D: TRBD1
CDR3: CASSFMTGGPSNEQFF
DNA: TGTGCCAGCAGTTTCATGACAGGGGGGCCCTCCAATGAGCAGTTCTTC

V: TRBV11-2
J: TRBJ2-2
size: few
D: -
CDR3: CASSLGVASGELFF
DNA: TGTGCCAGCAGCTTAGGGGTAGCGTCCGGGGAGCTGTTTTTT

V: TRBV6-4
J: TRBJ1-2
size: -
D: TRBD1
CDR3: CASSAGGVLDKNGYTF
DNA: TGTGCCAGCAGTGCAGGGGGTGTCCTCGACAAGAATGGCTACACCTTC

V: TRBV7-2
J: TRBJ1-1
size: once
D: -
CDR3: CASSPGLVGSYTEAFF
DNA: TGTGCCAGCAGCCCGGGTTTGGTAGGCTCGTACACTGAAGCTTTCTTT

V: TRBV28
J: TRBJ1-2
size: -
D: -
CDR3: CASSLWGGENGYTF
DNA: TGTGCCAGCAGTTTATGGGGGGGGGAAAATGGCTACACCTTC

V: TRBV29-1
J: TRBJ1-2
size: -
D: -
CDR3: CSVQQGNYGYTF
DNA: TGCAGCGTTCAACAGGGAAACTATGGCTACACCTTC

V: TRBV19
J: TRBJ2-5
size: -
D: TRBD2
CDR3: CASSPRGATSGNF
DNA: TGTGCCAGTAGCCCCAGGGGGGCGACTAGCGGCAACTTC

V: TRBV18
J: TRBJ2-3
size: -
D: TRBD2
CDR3: CASSPRDYTDTQYF
DNA: TGTGCCAGCTCACCGAGGGACTACACAGATACGCAGTATTTT

V: TRBV28
J: TRBJ2-1
size: -
D: TRBD1
CDR3: CASSFHGTGGADEQFF
DNA: TGTGCCAGCAGTTTCCACGGGACAGGGGGGGCGGATGAGCAGTTCTTC

V: TRBV7-2
J: TRBJ1-3
size: -
D: -
CDR3: CASSLDRGGGNTIYF
DNA: TGTGCCAGCAGCTTAGATAGGGGAGGTGGAAACACCATATATTTT

V: TRBV18
J: TRBJ1-1
size: -
D: -
CDR3: CASSPPRRANTEAFF
DNA: TGTGCCAGCTCACCACCGCGCAGGGCAAACACTGAAGCTTTCTTT

V: TRBV11-3
J: TRBJ2-3
size: -
D: TRBD1
CDR3: CASSAHRDRGGTQYF
DNA: TGTGCCAGCAGCGCACACCGGGACAGGGGCGGTACGCAGTATTTT

V: TRBV5-1
J: TRBJ2-3
size: -
D: -
CDR3: CASSLPLDTQYF
DNA: TGCGCCAGCAGCTTGCCTCTAGATACGCAGTATTTT

V: TRBV5-1
J: TRBJ2-5
size: -
D: -
CDR3: CASSSLRGRIQETQYF
DNA: TGCGCCAGCAGCTCACTAAGGGGCAGAATCCAAGAGACCCAGTACTTC

V: TRBV28
J: TRBJ2-7
size: -
D: -
CDR3: CASSLPRRNEQYF
DNA: TGTGCCAGCAGTTTACCTCGGAGAAACGAGCAGTACTTC

V: TRBV6-1
J: TRBJ1-4
size: -
D: -
CDR3: CASSEIGSPFEKLFF
DNA: TGTGCCAGCAGTGAAATTGGCTCGCCCTTTGAAAAACTGTTTTTT

V: TRBV10-3
J: TRBJ2-7
size: once
D: -
CDR3: CAISGADPYGYEQYF
DNA: TGTGCCATCAGTGGGGCCGACCCCTACGGCTACGAGCAGTACTTC

V: TRBV11-3
J: TRBJ2-1
size: -
D: -
CDR3: CASSLDPGGDEQFF
DNA: TGTGCCAGCAGCTTAGATCCCGGCGGGGATGAGCAGTTCTTC